Listed here are 32 T cell receptor beta chains from one sample, sequenced in a study of vaccination effects on CD4 cells after COVID-19. ViraFEST used viral peptide pools to expand antigen-specific CD4+ T cells before sequencing. Subsequent to a culture period of under 11 days, CD4+ T cells were isolated. Either the mRNA-1273 or the BNT162b2 vaccine was given to participants as two doses. No antigen is known for these receptors. Assay: immunoSEQ multiplex PCR; the TCRdb copy retains only in-frame clones and omits some. This table has tens of thousands of clones, approximately 82% appearing once. This material consisted of CD4+ T cells from PBMCs cultured with HCoV-NL63 spike peptides, taken after COVID-19 vaccination. These receptors came from a human donor who received a COVID-19 vaccine. Some clones in this sample may be carry-over from other donors' samples.

The chain uses TRBV24-1 and TRBJ2-5, with TRBD1 matching over 9 bases. J gave up 1 base and V 4 bases, and 6 bases lay outside the gene matches. The germline CDR1 and CDR2 sequences are KGHDR and SFDVKD. This CDR3 comprises 16 residues. This chain's CDR3 is CATSDLPGQGQETQYF. CDR3 nucleotides: TGTGCCACCAGTGACTTACCGGGACAGGGCCAAGAGACCCAGTACTTC.

The chain combines TRBV10-2 with TRBJ2-3, with 7 bases lining up with TRBD1. The germline CDR1 and CDR2 sequences are WSHSY and SAAADI. V was clipped by 6 bases and J by 2 bases; unmatched bases: 11. This CDR3 is built from 16 residues. The chain's CDR3 is CASRRGPGQTTDTQYF. In DNA form, the CDR3 reads TGCGCCAGCAGGCGAGGACCGGGACAGACCACAGATACGCAGTATTTT.

The V call is TRBV25-1, the J call TRBJ1-2; possible D gene TRBD1, 5 bases. Trimming took 8 bases from V and 8 from J, leaving 27 bases between them. Germline V lookup: CDR1 MGHDK, CDR2 SYGVNS. This CDR3 comprises 16 residues. The CDR3 reads CASRSGGGPGEEGYTF. CDR3 DNA: TGTGCCAGCCGTTCGGGGGGAGGACCGGGAGAAGAGGGCTACACCTTC.

The CDR3 region is CASRNVDAGGNEQFF. CDR3 coding DNA: TGTGCCAGCAGGAACGTGGACGCGGGGGGCAATGAGCAGTTCTTC. V and J are TRBV27 and TRBJ2-1; 8 bases align to TRBD2. Germline values: CDR1 MNHEY, CDR2 SMNVEV (reference sequence). Trimming removed 6 bases from V and 6 bases from J; junction bases left unmatched: 10. The CDR3 sequence is 15 residues long.

J is TRBJ2-7 and V is TRBV2; 7 positions match TRBD2. Losses at the gene ends were 2 bases for V and 6 bases for J; bases not matched to a gene: 7. The germline CDR1 and CDR2 sequences are SNHLY and FYNNEI. The CDR3 contains 14 residues. CDR3 protein: CASSERAGDLEQYV. For the CDR3, the DNA is TGTGCCAGCAGTGAAAGGGCGGGGGATCTCGAGCAGTACGTC.

The chain links TRBV5-1 to TRBJ1-1, with no clear D. The CDR3 has 14 residues. Trimming took off 7 bases at V and 6 bases at J, with 19 bases between the two ends. The germline V gene encodes CDR1 SGHRS and CDR2 YFSETQ. The CDR3 loop is CASAPELVSAEAFF. CDR3 in DNA: TGCGCCAGCGCACCCGAGTTGGTCTCGGCTGAAGCTTTCTTT.

V is TRBV19 and J is TRBJ1-1; the D is unclear. CDR1 is LNHDA, CDR2 SQIVND, per germline (reference sequence). The V end lost 1 base, the J end lost 3 bases, and 6 bases lay between the germline ends. The CDR3 is 13 residues long. The CDR3 region has the DNA TGTGCCAGTAGTATAGCCCCGGACACTGAAGCTTTCTTT. Protein: CASSIAPDTEAFF.

CDR3 residues: CASRTGRNQPQHF. The CDR3 DNA follows: TGTGCCAGTCGGACAGGGCGAAATCAGCCCCAGCATTTT. V gene TRBV12-3 or TRBV12-4 combines with J gene TRBJ1-5; 8 bases match TRBD1. This CDR3 has 13 residues. Trimming at V came to 9 bases and at J to 4 bases, leaving 5 bases not matched to a gene.

The sample holds one count of this clone. J is TRBJ1-2 and V is TRBV6-1, with D unresolved. The germline V gene has CDR1 MNHNS and CDR2 SASEGT. The CDR3 totals 14 residues. Trimming stripped 3 bases from V and 4 bases from J, with 12 bases between. The CDR3 nucleotides are TGTGCCAGCAGTGATTACGGGGAACCCTATGGCTACACCTTC. Translation gives CASSDYGEPYGYTF.

This clone occurred once. The rearrangement links TRBV14 to TRBJ2-3; possible D gene TRBD1, 6 bases. There are 15 residues in the CDR3. The germline CDR1 and CDR2 sequences are SGHDN and FVKESK. V was cut by 1 base and J by 2 bases, with 10 bases left in between. The CDR3 region has the DNA TGTGCCAGCAGCCAAGTACAGGGCTTCACAGATACGCAGTATTTT. It translates to CASSQVQGFTDTQYF.

The chain joins TRBV18 to TRBJ2-2; TRBD2 might be the D (7 bases). CDR1 is KGHSH, CDR2 LQKENI, per germline. Trimming removed 1 base at V and 4 bases at J, with 13 bases between. The CDR3 consists of 16 residues. In DNA, the CDR3 is TGTGCCAGCTCACCACTTGACGGGGGGCTCACCGGGGAGCTGTTTTTT. It translates to CASSPLDGGLTGELFF.

The CDR3 loop reads CASSLVHGGDTQYF. The CDR3 DNA sequence: TGTGCCAGCAGCTTGGTACATGGGGGGGATACGCAGTATTTT. The V and J genes are TRBV5-5 and TRBJ2-3; D might be TRBD2 (6 bases). The germline gives CDR1 SGHKS, CDR2 YYEKEE (reference sequence). CDR3 length equals 14 residues. Trimming left V 0 bases short and J 6 bases short, with 11 bases between.

This chain uses TRBV7-3 with TRBJ2-2; 9 nucleotides line up with TRBD2. The germline V gene has CDR1 SGHTA and CDR2 FQGTGA. The CDR3 runs 15 residues. Losses at the gene ends were 6 bases for V and 5 bases for J; bases not matched to a gene: 7. CDR3 in DNA: TGTGCCAGCAGATTAGCGGGGGCGGGGACCGGGGAGCTGTTTTTT. It codes for CASRLAGAGTGELFF. Based on the CDR3 plus reference TRBV7-3 and TRBJ2-2, the full variable domain is GAGVSQTPSNKVTEKGKYVELRCDPISGHTALYWYRQSLGQGPEFLIYFQGTGAADDSGLPNDRFFAVRPEGSVSTLKIQRTERGDSAVYLCASRLAGAGTGELFFGEGSRLTVL.

This sequence joins TRBV30 and TRBJ2-2; D ambiguous. Germline assignment: CDR1 GTSNPN and CDR2 SVGIG (reference sequence). The length of the CDR3 is 14 residues. Deletions cut 1 base from V and 2 bases from J, with 8 bases between. CDR3 loop: CAWSGLVNTGELFF. Written as DNA, the CDR3 is TGTGCCTGGAGTGGCCTGGTTAACACCGGGGAGCTGTTTTTT.

The chain joins TRBV5-1 to TRBJ2-3; 9 bases are shared with TRBD1. The J segment lost 2 bases and the V segment lost 4 bases, leaving 11 bases of the junction unmatched. Germline CDR1 reads SGHRS; CDR2 reads YFSETQ. The CDR3 has 17 amino acids. The CDR3 DNA reads TGCGCCAGCAGCCCGATGACAGGGGGAACTTACACAGATACGCAGTATTTT. Translation: CASSPMTGGTYTDTQYF.

J is TRBJ2-2 and V is TRBV24-1; 7 bases are a match to TRBD2. CDR3 length: 15 residues. The junction had 8 bases not matched to a gene; V was cut back by 5 bases and J by 6 bases. CDR1 is KGHDR, CDR2 SFDVKD, per germline. The chain's CDR3 is CATSGEGSLAGELFF. The DNA of the CDR3 is TGTGCCACCAGTGGGGAGGGGAGTTTAGCCGGGGAGCTGTTTTTT.

This clone showed up just once. The chain has TRBV4-1 and TRBJ1-5, with TRBD1 as a possible D gene (5 bases). The germline V and J ends were trimmed by 0 bases and 5 bases, with 11 bases remaining between them. The CDR3 runs to 15 residues. Germline V gene sequence: CDR1 MGHRA, CDR2 YSYEKL. The CDR3 sequence is CASSQDGRDDQPQHF. The CDR3 coding sequence is TGCGCCAGCAGCCAAGATGGCAGGGATGATCAGCCCCAGCATTTT.

This chain uses TRBV24-1 with TRBJ1-1, with D uncertain. CDR1 and CDR2 from the germline V gene are KGHDR and SFDVKD. The CDR3 is 11 residues long. V was shortened by 9 bases and J by 6 bases, with 10 bases between the two germline ends. CDR3 DNA sequence: TGTGCCACCGCCTTTGGGCCTGAAGCTTTCTTT. This translates into CATAFGPEAFF.

This sequence joins TRBV7-2 and TRBJ1-2; D unresolved. CDR3 size: 14 residues. V lost 0 bases, J lost 4 bases, and 9 bases lay in between. From germline, CDR1 is SGHTA and CDR2 FQGNSA. The DNA for the CDR3 is TGTGCCAGCAGCTTAGCACCGGCAGGCTATGGCTACACCTTC. Its translation is CASSLAPAGYGYTF.

This chain connects TRBV2 to TRBJ1-1; D may be TRBD1 (5 bases). Germline CDR1 is SNHLY and CDR2 is FYNNEI. This CDR3 spans 13 amino acids. The V gene lost 8 bases and the J gene lost 2 bases, with 12 bases spanning the gap. DNA for the CDR3: TGTGCCAGCGGGAGAAGGGGAAACACTGAAGCTTTCTTT. As protein: CASGRRGNTEAFF.

V usage is TRBV2 and J usage is TRBJ1-1; 9 nucleotides align to TRBD1. This CDR3 has 14 amino acids. Germline V CDR1 and CDR2: SNHLY, FYNNEI. With V trimmed by 5 bases and J by 3 bases, 4 bases remained unmatched. The CDR3 loop reads CASSLGQGYTEAFF. CDR3 nucleotide sequence: TGTGCCAGCAGTCTGGGACAGGGCTACACTGAAGCTTTCTTT.

The V call is TRBV10-3, the J call TRBJ2-3, with no clear D. V gave up 10 bases and J gave up 1 base, with 15 bases separating them. The CDR3 totals 14 residues. The germline V gene encodes CDR1 ENHRY and CDR2 SYGVKD. The CDR3 reads CATGMRTGTDTQYF. Written as DNA, the CDR3 is TGTGCCACCGGCATGAGGACGGGCACAGATACGCAGTATTTT.

This clone was seen more than once but under ten times. The chain combines TRBV18 with TRBJ2-7; D perhaps matches TRBD1 (5 bases). V was clipped by 2 bases and J by 8 bases, with 13 bases between them. The CDR3 loop spans 13 amino acids. In germline, CDR1 is KGHSH, CDR2 LQKENI. CDR3 region: CASSPNRSSKQYV. The CDR3, as DNA: TGTGCCAGCTCACCAAACAGGTCTTCAAAGCAGTACGTC.

This clone was detected once. The chain joins TRBV9 to TRBJ2-3; the match to TRBD2 covers 8 bases. This CDR3 region has 15 residues. With V trimmed by 3 bases and J by 6 bases, 9 bases remained unmatched. Germline V gene sequence: CDR1 SGDLS, CDR2 YYNGEE. The CDR3 DNA is TGTGCCAGCAGCGAAAGAGGCGGGGGGCGTGATACGCAGTATTTT. Amino acids: CASSERGGGRDTQYF.

The gene calls are TRBV19 and TRBJ1-3, with unresolved D. Germline V CDR1 and CDR2: LNHDA, SQIVND (reference sequence). V was trimmed by 4 bases and J by 4 bases, leaving 14 bases between them. This CDR3 contains 15 residues. The CDR3 here is CASSNPGSGGNTIYF. CDR3 DNA sequence: TGTGCCAGTAGTAATCCGGGCTCGGGAGGAAACACCATATATTTT.

V usage is TRBV3-1 (or the pseudogene TRBV3-2) and J usage is TRBJ2-2; 9 bases map to TRBD2. The CDR3 has 14 amino acids. Germline loops: CDR1 LGHDT, CDR2 YNNKEL (reference sequence). V shed 3 bases, J shed 5 bases, and the junction held 1 base outside the gene matches. The CDR3 DNA reads TGTGCCAGCAGCCAGCGGGGGGGAACCGGGGAGCTGTTTTTT. Translating it yields CASSQRGGTGELFF.

This clone is classed as medium-sized. The V gene is TRBV3-1 (or the pseudogene TRBV3-2), the J gene TRBJ2-2, with D tentatively TRBD1 (5 bases). The CDR3 is 15 amino acids. Germline V lookup: CDR1 LGHDT, CDR2 YNNKEL (reference sequence). Between the trimmed V and J ends, which lost 3 bases and 2 bases, there was a span of 10 bases. The CDR3 DNA reads TGTGCCAGCAGCCAGCAGGGCTCCAACACCGGGGAGCTGTTTTTT. It translates to CASSQQGSNTGELFF.

This chain links TRBV19 with TRBJ2-2; tentatively, D is TRBD2 (5 bases). The germline gives CDR1 LNHDA, CDR2 SQIVND (reference sequence). V was pared by 2 bases and J by 6 bases, with 7 bases between. This CDR3 spans 13 amino acids. The CDR3 sequence is CASSIQRAGELFF. For the CDR3, the DNA is TGTGCCAGTAGTATACAGAGGGCCGGGGAGCTGTTTTTT. Variable domain in full (rest from reference TRBV19 and TRBJ2-2): DGGITQSPKYLFRKEGQNVTLSCEQNLNHDAMYWYRQDPGQGLRLIYYSQIVNDFQKGDIAEGYSVSREKKESFPLTVTSAQKNPTAFYLCASSIQRAGELFFGEGSRLTVL.

On this clone: Other DNA sequences within the sample encode an identical CDR3. This chain links TRBV6-5 with TRBJ1-6, with 8 bases fitting TRBD1. J was trimmed by 7 bases and V by 2 bases; bases with no gene match: 7. The CDR3 is made up of 16 amino acids. Per germline, CDR1 MNHEY and CDR2 SVGAGI. The CDR3, as DNA: TGTGCCAGCAGTTACCTCGGACAGGGAGGCAATTCACCCCTCCACTTT. Translated, it gives CASSYLGQGGNSPLHF.

CDR3 nucleotide sequence: TGTGCCAGCAGCTTGGCCGAGTGGAGAGATGGGGCCAACGTCCTGACTTTC. The encoded protein is CASSLAEWRDGANVLTF. The rearrangement links TRBV5-8 to TRBJ2-6; D remains ambiguous. The CDR3 runs to 17 residues. The germline gives CDR1 SGHTS, CDR2 YDEGEE. Trimming took 0 bases from V and 3 from J, leaving 13 bases between them. Full variable domain (remainder filled in from reference TRBV5-8 and TRBJ2-6): EAGVTQSPTHLIKTRGQQATLRCSPISGHTSVYWYQQALGLGLQFLLWYDEGEERNRGNFPPRFSGRQFPNYSSELNVNALELEDSALYLCASSLAEWRDGANVLTFGAGSRLTVL.

This clone is a singleton in its sample. The gene calls are TRBV29-1 and TRBJ1-2; 8 bases fit TRBD1. From germline, CDR1 is SQVTM and CDR2 ANQGSEA. This CDR3 has 13 amino acids. The V and J ends lost 4 bases and 7 bases, in that order; junction bases with no gene match: 8. The CDR3 spells CSVVGRGLRGYTF. The CDR3 coding sequence is TGCAGCGTTGTGGGCAGGGGGCTCCGTGGCTACACCTTC.

CDR3 residues: CASSSSHGQPQHF. The CDR3, as DNA: TGTGCCAGCAGTTCGTCCCACGGCCAGCCCCAGCATTTT. The chain links TRBV12-3 or TRBV12-4 to TRBJ1-5; D remains ambiguous. This CDR3 is 13 amino acids long. Trimming removed 4 bases at V and 7 bases at J, with 11 bases between.